This record covers a single TCR beta chain. Its antigen remains unknown. The template was genomic DNA from peripheral blood, not RNA. These data originate in a study of T cell repertoires in aging, cancer and after chemotherapy. Study information: Six age groups, ranging from 30 or younger to 70 or older, included the donors. Clear clonal overlap appeared across healthy donor samples taken over several months to years. The study, taken as a whole, reports: Untreated cancer patients had significantly lower blood TCR diversity than age-matched healthy donors.

TRB rearrangements spanning V, D and J were amplified using mixed TRB-A/B primers. MiXCR, applied by TCRdb to the multiplex PCR reads, yields one record per CDR3 protein. The sample carries 9,500 to 13,000 distinct CDR3 sequences, approximately 26% recorded once. V dropped 7 bases and J dropped 3; count of bases not matched to a gene: 15. There are 19 residues in the CDR3. CDR1 is MNHNY and CDR2 is SVGAGI in the germline V gene (reference sequence). V gene TRBV6-6 combines with J gene TRBJ2-1; 13 bases are a match to TRBD2. The sample taken for sequencing was blood. The TCR originated in a human donor in good health. The CDR3 DNA follows: TGTGCCAGCACAATACTAGCGGGAGGGCCTAACCAAGGCTACAATGAGCAGTTCTTC. Translated, it gives CASTILAGGPNQGYNEQFF.